This TCR beta chain was profiled in a study of STAT5B mutations in CD4+ large granular lymphocyte leukemia. The CDR3 spans 14 residues. Germline CDR1 reads MDHEN; CDR2 reads SYDVKM. Germline trimming cut 6 bases from V and 3 bases from J; bases unmatched to any gene: 1. Produced via immunoSEQ multiplex PCR; TCRdb's table is partial and in-frame only. The sample contains approximately 49,000 clones, about 70% of which appear only once. This clone appeared once. The receptor was derived from a human donor in good health. The chain has TRBV28 and TRBJ2-2; 10 bases map to TRBD1. The sequencing input was CD4+ T cells from blood buffy coats. The DNA of the CDR3 is TGTGCCAGCAGCGGACAGGGGGACACCGGGGAGCTGTTTTTT. Its translation: CASSGQGDTGELFF.